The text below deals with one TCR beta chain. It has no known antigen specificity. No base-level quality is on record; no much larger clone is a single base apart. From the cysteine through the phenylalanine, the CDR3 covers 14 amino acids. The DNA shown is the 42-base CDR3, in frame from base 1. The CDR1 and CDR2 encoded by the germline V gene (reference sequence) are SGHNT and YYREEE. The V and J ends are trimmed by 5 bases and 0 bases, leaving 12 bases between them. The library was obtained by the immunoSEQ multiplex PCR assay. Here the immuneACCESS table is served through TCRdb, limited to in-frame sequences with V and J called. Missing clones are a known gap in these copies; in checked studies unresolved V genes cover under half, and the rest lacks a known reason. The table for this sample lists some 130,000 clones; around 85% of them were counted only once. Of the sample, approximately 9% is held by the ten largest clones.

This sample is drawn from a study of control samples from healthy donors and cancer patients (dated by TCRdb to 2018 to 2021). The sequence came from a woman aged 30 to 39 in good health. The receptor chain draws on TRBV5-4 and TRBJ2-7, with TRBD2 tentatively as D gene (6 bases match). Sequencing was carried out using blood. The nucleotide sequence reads TGTGCCAGCAGGCCGTCTAGCGACTCCTACGAGCAGTACTTC. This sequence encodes CASRPSSDSYEQYF. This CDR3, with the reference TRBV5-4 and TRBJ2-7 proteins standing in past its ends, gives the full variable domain ETGVTQSPTHLIKTRGQQVTLRCSSQSGHNTVSWYQQALGQGPQFIFQYYREEENGRGNFPPRFSGLQFPNYSSELNVNALELDDSALYLCASRPSSDSYEQYFGPGTRLTVT.